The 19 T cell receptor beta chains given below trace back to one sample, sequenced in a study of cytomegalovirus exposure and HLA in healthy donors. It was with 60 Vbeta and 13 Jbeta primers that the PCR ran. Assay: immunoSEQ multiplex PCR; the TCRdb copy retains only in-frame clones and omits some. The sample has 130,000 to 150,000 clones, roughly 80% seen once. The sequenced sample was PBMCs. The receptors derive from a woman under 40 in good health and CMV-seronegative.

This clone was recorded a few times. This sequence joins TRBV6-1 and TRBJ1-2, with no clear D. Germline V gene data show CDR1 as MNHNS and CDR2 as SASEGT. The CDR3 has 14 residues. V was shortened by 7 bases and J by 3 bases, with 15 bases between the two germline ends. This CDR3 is CASKFTAVDYGYTF. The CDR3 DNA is TGTGCCAGCAAGTTTACTGCCGTGGACTATGGCTACACCTTC.

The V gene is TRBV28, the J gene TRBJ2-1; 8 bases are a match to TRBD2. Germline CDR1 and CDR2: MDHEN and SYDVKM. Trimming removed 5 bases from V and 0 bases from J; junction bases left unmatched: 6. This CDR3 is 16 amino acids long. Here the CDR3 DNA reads TGTGCCAGCAGTGGGACTAGGGATTTCTCCTACAATGAGCAGTTCTTC. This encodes CASSGTRDFSYNEQFF.

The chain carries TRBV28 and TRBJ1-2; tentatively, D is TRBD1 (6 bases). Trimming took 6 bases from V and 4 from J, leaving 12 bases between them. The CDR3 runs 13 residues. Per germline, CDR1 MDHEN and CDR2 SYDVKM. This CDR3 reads CASRVTGFYGYTF. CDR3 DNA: TGTGCCAGCAGGGTGACAGGATTCTATGGCTACACCTTC.

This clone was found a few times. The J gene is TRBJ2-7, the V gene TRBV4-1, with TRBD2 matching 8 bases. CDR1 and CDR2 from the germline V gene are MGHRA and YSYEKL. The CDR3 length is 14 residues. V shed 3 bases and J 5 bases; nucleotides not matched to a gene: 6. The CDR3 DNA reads TGCGCCAGCAGCCACGCCGGACTAGCCCACGAGCAGTACTTC. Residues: CASSHAGLAHEQYF.

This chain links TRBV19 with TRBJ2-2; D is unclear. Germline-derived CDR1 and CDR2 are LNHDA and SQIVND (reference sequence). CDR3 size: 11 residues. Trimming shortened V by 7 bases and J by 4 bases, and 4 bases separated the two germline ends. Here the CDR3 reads CASTRTGELFF. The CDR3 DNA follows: TGTGCCAGTACCCGCACCGGGGAGCTGTTTTTT.

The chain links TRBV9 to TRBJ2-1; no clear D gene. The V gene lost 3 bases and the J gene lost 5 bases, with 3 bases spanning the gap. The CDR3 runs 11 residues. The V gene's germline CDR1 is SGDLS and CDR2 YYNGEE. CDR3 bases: TGTGCCAGCAGCGCAAACAATGAGCAGTTCTTC. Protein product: CASSANNEQFF. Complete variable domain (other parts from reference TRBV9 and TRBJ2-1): DSGVTQTPKHLITATGQRVTLRCSPRSGDLSVYWYQQSLDQGLQFLIQYYNGEERAKGNILERFSAQQFPDLHSELNLSSLELGDSALYFCASSANNEQFFGPGTRLTVL.

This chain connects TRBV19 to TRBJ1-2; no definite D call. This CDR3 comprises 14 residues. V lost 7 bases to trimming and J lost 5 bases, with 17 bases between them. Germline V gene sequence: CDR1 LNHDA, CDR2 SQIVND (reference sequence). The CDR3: CASTPPQEWYGYTF. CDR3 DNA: TGTGCCAGTACCCCTCCGCAGGAATGGTATGGCTACACCTTC.

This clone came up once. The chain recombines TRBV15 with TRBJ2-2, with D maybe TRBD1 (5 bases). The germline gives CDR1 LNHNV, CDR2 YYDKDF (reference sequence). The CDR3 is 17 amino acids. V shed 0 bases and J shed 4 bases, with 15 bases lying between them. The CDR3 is CATSRDRGSWFTGELFF. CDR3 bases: TGTGCCACCAGCAGAGATAGGGGCAGTTGGTTCACCGGGGAGCTGTTTTTT. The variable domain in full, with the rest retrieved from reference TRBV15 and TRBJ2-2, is DAMVIQNPRYQVTQFGKPVTLSCSQTLNHNVMYWYQQKSSQAPKLLFHYYDKDFNNEADTPDNFQSRRPNTSFCFLDIRSPGLGDTAMYLCATSRDRGSWFTGELFFGEGSRLTVL.

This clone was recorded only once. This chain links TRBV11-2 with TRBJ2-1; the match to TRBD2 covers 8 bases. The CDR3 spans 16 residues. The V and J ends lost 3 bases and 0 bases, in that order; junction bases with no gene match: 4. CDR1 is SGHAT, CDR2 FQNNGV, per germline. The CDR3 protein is CASSFTGGYSYNEQFF. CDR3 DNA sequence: TGTGCCAGCAGCTTTACGGGGGGGTACTCCTACAATGAGCAGTTCTTC.

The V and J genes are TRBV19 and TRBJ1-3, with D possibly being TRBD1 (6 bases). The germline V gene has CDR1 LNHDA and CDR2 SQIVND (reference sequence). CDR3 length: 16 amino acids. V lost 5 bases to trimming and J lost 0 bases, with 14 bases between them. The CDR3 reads CASSPWDTTSGNTIYF. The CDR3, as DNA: TGTGCCAGTAGTCCCTGGGACACTACCTCTGGAAACACCATATATTTT.

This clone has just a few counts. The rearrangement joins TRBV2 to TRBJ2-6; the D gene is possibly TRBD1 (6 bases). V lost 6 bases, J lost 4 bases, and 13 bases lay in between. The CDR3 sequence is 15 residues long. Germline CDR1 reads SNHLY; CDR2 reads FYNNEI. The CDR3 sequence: CASSGVRGGANVLTF. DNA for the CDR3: TGTGCCAGCAGCGGGGTCAGGGGAGGGGCCAACGTCCTGACTTTC.

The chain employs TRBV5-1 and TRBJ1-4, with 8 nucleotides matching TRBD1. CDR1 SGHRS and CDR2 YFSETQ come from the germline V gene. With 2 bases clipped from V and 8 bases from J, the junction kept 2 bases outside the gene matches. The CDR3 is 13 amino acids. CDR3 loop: CASSFRGLEKLFF. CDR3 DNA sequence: TGCGCCAGCAGCTTCAGGGGGCTAGAAAAACTGTTTTTT.

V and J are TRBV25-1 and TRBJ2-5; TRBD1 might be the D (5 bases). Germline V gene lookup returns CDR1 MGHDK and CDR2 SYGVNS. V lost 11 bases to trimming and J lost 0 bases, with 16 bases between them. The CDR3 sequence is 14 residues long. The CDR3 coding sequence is TGTGCCTCGGATGCAGGGATGTACCAAGAGACCCAGTACTTC. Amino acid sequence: CASDAGMYQETQYF.

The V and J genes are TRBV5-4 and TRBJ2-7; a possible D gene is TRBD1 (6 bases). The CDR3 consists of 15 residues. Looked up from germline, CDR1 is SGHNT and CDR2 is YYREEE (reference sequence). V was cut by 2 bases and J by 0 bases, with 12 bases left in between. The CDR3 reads CASSFGTTPSYEQYF. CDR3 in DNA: TGTGCCAGCAGCTTCGGGACAACCCCCTCCTACGAGCAGTACTTC.

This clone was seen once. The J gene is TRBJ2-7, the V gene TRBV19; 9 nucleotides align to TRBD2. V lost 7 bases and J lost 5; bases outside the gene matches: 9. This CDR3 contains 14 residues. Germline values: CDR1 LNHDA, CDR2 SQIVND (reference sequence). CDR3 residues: CASTPGLAFHEQYF. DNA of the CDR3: TGTGCCAGTACCCCGGGACTAGCTTTCCACGAGCAGTACTTC.

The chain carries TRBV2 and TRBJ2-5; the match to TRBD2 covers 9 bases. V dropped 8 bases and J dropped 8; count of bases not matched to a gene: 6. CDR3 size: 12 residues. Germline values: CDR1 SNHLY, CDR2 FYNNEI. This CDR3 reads CASGLASYTQYF. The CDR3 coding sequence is TGTGCCAGCGGACTAGCGAGTTATACCCAGTACTTC.

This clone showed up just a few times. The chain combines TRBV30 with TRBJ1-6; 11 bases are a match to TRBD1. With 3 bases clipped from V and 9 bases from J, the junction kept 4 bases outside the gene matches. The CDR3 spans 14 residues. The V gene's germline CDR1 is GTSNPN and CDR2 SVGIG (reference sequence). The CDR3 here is CAWSPGQGGSPLHF. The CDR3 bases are TGTGCCTGGAGCCCGGGACAGGGGGGTTCACCCCTCCACTTT.

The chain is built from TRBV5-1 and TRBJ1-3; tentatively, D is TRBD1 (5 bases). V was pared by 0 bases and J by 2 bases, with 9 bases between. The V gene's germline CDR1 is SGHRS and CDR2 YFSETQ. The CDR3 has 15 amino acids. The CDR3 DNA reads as TGCGCCAGCAGCTTGGGCAGGGCGGCTGGAAACACCATATATTTT. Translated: CASSLGRAAGNTIYF.

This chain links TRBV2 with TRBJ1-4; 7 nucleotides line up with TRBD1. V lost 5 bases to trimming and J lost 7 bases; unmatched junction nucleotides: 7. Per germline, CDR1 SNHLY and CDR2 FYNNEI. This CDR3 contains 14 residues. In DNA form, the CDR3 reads TGTGCCAGCAGTCTAGGGGGCGCGGTTGAAAAACTGTTTTTT. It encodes CASSLGGAVEKLFF.